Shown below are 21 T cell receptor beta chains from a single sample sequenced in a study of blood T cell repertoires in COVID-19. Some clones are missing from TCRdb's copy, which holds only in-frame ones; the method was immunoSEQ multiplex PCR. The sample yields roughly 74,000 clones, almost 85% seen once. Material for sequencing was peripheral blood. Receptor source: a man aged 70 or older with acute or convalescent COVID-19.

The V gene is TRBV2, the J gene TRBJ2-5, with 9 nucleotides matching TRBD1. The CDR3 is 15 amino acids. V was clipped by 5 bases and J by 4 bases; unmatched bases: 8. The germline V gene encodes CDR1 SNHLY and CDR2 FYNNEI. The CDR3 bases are TGTGCCAGCAGTAGAACCGGGACAGGGAGAGAGACCCAGTACTTC. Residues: CASSRTGTGRETQYF. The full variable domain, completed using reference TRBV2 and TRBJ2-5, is EPEVTQTPSHQVTQMGQEVILRCVPISNHLYFYWYRQILGQKVEFLVSFYNNEISEKSEIFDDQFSVERPDGSNFTLKIRSTKLEDSAMYFCASSRTGTGRETQYFGPGTRLLVL.

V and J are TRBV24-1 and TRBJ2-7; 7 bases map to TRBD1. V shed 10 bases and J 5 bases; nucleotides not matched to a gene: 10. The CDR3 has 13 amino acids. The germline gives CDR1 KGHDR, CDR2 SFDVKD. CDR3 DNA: TGTGCCACTTTAAGGGGGCGCACGGACGAGCAGTACTTC. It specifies CATLRGRTDEQYF.

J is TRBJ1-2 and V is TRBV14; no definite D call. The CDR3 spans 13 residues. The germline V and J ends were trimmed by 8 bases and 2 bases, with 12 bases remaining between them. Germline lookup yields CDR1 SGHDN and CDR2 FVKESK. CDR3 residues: CASQGGTNYGYTF. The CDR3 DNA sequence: TGTGCCAGCCAAGGAGGCACCAACTATGGCTACACCTTC.

The CDR3 spells CASSLRTSARLTDTQYF. CDR3 nucleotides: TGTGCCAGCAGCTTAAGAACTAGCGCCCGCCTCACAGATACGCAGTATTTT. The genes are TRBV7-2 and TRBJ2-3; 7 nucleotides align to TRBD2. V lost 2 bases, J lost 2 bases, and 10 bases stayed unmatched. CDR3 size: 17 residues. Germline CDR1 reads SGHTA; CDR2 reads FQGNSA. Full variable domain (outside the CDR3, taken from reference TRBV7-2 and TRBJ2-3): GAGVSQSPSNKVTEKGKDVELRCDPISGHTALYWYRQSLGQGLEFLIYFQGNSAPDKSGLPSDRFSAERTGGSVSTLTIQRTQQEDSAVYLCASSLRTSARLTDTQYFGPGTRLTVL.

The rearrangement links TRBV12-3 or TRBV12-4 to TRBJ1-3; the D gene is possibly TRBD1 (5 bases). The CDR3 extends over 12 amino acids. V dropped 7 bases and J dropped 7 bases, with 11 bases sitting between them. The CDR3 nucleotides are TGTGCCAGCACCCCGGGGGGGAACACCATATATTTT. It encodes CASTPGGNTIYF.

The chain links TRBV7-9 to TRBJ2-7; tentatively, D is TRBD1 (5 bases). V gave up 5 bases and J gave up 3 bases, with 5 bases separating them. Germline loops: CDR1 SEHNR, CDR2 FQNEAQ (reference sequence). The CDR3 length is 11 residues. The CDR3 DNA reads TGTGCCAGCAGCGACAGCTACGAGCAGTACTTC. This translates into CASSDSYEQYF.

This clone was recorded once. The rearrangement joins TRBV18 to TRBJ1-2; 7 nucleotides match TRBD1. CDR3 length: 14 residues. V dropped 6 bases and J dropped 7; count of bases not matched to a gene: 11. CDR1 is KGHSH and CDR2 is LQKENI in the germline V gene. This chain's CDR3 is CASSTLGGVLGYTF. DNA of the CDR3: TGTGCCAGCTCGACTTTAGGGGGCGTTCTTGGCTACACCTTC.

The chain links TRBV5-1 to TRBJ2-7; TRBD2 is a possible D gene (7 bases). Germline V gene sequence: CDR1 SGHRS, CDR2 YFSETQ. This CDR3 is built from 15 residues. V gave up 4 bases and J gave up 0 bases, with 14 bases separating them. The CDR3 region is CASSHREGLSYEQYF. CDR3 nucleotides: TGCGCCAGCAGCCACAGGGAGGGGCTCTCCTACGAGCAGTACTTC.

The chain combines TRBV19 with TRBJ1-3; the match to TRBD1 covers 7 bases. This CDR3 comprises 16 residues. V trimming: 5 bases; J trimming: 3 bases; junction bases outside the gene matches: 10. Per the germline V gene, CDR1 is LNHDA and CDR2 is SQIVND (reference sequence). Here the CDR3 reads CASSANPQGSGNTIYF. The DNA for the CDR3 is TGTGCCAGTAGTGCAAACCCACAGGGGAGTGGAAACACCATATATTTT.

CDR3 amino acids: CASSQWSGGSTDTQYF. CDR3 in DNA: TGTGCCAGCAGCCAATGGAGCGGGGGGAGCACAGATACGCAGTATTTT. This chain uses TRBV3-1 (or the pseudogene TRBV3-2) with TRBJ2-3; 9 nucleotides agree with TRBD2. The V gene end was trimmed by 2 bases and the J gene end by 0 bases; junction bases not matched to a gene: 3. CDR3 length: 16 residues. Per the germline V gene, CDR1 is LGHDT and CDR2 is YNNKEL (reference sequence).

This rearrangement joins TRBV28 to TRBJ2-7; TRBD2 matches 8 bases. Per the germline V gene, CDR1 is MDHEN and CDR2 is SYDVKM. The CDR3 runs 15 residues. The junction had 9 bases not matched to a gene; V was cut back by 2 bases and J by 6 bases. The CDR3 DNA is TGTGCCAGCAGTTTAACGTCCGGGAGGGCCCCCGAGCAGTACTTC. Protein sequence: CASSLTSGRAPEQYF. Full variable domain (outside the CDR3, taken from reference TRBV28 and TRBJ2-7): DVKVTQSSRYLVKRTGEKVFLECVQDMDHENMFWYRQDPGLGLRLIYFSYDVKMKEKGDIPEGYSVSREKKERFSLILESASTNQTSMYLCASSLTSGRAPEQYFGPGTRLTVT.

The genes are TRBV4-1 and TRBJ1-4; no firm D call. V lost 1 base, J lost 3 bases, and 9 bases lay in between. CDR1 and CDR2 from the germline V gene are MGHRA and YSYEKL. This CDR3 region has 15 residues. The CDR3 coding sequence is TGCGCCAGCAGCCAAGGTCAGAGGGCTAATGAAAAACTGTTTTTT. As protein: CASSQGQRANEKLFF.

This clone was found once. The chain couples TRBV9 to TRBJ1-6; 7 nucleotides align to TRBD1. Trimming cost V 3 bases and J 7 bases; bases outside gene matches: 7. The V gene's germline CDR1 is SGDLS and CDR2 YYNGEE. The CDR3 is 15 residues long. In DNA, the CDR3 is TGTGCCAGCAGCGCCAGCAGGGGACAGAATTCACCCCTCCACTTT. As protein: CASSASRGQNSPLHF.

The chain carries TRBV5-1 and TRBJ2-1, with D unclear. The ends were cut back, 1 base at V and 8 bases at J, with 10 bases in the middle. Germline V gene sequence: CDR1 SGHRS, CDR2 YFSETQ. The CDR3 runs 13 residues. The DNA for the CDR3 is TGCGCCAGCAGCTTGTTTCAGCTAGATGAGCAGTTCTTC. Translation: CASSLFQLDEQFF.

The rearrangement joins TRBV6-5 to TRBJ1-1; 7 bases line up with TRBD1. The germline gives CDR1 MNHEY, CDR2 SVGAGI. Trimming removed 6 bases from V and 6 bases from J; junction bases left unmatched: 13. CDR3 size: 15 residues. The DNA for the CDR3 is TGTGCCAGCAGCCGAAGGGATTACAGGGGCGCTGAAGCTTTCTTT. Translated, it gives CASSRRDYRGAEAFF.

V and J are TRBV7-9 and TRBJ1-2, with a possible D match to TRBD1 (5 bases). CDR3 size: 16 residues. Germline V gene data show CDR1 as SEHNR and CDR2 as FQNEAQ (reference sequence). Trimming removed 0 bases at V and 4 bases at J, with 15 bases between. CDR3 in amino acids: CASSLARGLMAYGYTF. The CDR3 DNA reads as TGTGCCAGCAGCTTAGCGCGGGGACTGATGGCCTATGGCTACACCTTC.

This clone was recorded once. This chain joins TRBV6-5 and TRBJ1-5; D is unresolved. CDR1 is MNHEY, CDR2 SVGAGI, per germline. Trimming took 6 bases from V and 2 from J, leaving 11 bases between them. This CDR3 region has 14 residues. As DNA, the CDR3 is TGTGCCAGCAGCCCCCTCGTCGGCAATCAGCCCCAGCATTTT. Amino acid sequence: CASSPLVGNQPQHF.

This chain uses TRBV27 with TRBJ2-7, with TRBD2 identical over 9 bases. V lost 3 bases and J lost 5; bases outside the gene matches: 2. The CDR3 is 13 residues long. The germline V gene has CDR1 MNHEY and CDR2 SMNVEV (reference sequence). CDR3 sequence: CASSFLAGNEQYF. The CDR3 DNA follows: TGTGCCAGCAGTTTCCTAGCGGGAAACGAGCAGTACTTC.

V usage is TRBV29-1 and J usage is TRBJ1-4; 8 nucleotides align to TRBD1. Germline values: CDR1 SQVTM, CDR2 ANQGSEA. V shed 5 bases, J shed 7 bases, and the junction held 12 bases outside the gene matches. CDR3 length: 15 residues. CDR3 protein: CSVSRQGAGGEKLFF. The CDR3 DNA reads TGCAGCGTTTCACGCCAGGGGGCCGGAGGTGAAAAACTGTTTTTT.

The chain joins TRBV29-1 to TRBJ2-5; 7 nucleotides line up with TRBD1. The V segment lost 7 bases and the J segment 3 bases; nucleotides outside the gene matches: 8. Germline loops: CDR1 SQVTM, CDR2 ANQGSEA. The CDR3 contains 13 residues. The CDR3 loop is CSGAGTAKETQYF. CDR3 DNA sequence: TGCAGCGGGGCCGGGACAGCAAAAGAGACCCAGTACTTC. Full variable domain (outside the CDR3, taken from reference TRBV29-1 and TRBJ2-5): SAVISQKPSRDICQRGTSLTIQCQVDSQVTMMFWYRQQPGQSLTLIATANQGSEATYESGFVIDKFPISRPNLTFSTLTVSNMSPEDSSIYLCSGAGTAKETQYFGPGTRLLVL.

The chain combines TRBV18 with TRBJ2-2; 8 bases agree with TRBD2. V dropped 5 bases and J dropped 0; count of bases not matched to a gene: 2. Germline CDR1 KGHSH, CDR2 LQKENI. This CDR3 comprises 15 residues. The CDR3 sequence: CASSSSGPNTGELFF. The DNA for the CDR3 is TGTGCCAGCTCATCTAGCGGGCCGAACACCGGGGAGCTGTTTTTT.